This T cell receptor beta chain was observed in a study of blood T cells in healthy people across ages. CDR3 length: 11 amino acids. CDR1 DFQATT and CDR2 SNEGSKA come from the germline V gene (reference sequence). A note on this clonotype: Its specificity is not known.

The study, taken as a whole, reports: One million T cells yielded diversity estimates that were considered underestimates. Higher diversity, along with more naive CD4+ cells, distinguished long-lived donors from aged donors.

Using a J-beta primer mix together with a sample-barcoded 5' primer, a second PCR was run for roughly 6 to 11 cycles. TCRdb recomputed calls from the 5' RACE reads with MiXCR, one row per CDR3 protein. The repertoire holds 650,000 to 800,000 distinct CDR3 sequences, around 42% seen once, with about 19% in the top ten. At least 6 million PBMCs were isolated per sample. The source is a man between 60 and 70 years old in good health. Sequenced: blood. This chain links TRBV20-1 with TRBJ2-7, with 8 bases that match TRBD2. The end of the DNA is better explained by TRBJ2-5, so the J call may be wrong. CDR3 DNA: TGCAGTGCTGGACGGGAGGGGACCCAGTACTTC. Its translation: CSAGREGTQYF.